This TCR beta chain was captured in a study of T-cell reconstitution after alpha-beta-depleted transplantation in children. Findings of the study overall: TCRbeta diversity was high at day 60 in some patients (a result of surviving recipient T cells and thymic progenitors). After transplant, at about two months, alpha-beta T cells were reportedly derived from several hundred expanded graft clones. Newly produced T cells mostly provided counts and TCRbeta diversity after one year, as hyperexpanded clones declined.

This clonotype has a count of ten or more. Its cognate antigen is unknown. Preparing the TCRbeta library involved the use of unique molecular identifiers. Via MiXCR, TCRdb re-called the PCR reads, giving one row per CDR3 protein. The data show a few hundred thousand distinct CDR3 sequences, with 10% to 15% seen just once and around 2% held by the top ten. In germline, CDR1 is SEHNR, CDR2 FQNEAQ (reference sequence). This CDR3 spans 13 amino acids. With 3 bases removed from V and 4 bases from J, the gap between germline ends came to 9 bases. The rearrangement links TRBV7-9 to TRBJ2-5; D is uncertain. The receptor was derived from a male patient between 10 and 17 years old who had a stem cell transplant for acute myeloid leukemia, so the T cells may come from the graft donor. Sequenced here: PBMCs, mostly from graft donor cells, sampled 360 days after TCRalphabeta/CD19-depleted stem cell transplant. CDR3 protein: CASSLSLPETQYF. The CDR3 region has the DNA TGTGCCAGCAGCTTGTCCCTCCCAGAGACCCAGTACTTC.